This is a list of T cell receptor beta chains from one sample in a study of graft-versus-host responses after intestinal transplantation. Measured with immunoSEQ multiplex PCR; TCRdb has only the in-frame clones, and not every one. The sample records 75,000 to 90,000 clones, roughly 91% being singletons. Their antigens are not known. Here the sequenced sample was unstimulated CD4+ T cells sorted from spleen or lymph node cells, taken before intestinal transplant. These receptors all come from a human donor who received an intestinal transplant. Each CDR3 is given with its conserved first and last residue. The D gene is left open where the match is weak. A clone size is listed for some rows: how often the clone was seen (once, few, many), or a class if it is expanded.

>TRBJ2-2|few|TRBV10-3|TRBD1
TGTGCCATCAGACCGGGACAGGGGAACACCGGGGAGCTGTTTTTT
CAIRPGQGNTGELFF
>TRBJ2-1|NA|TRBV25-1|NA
TGTGCCAGCTGTAGCGCCGGCCCTTACAATGAGCAGTTCTTC
CASCSAGPYNEQFF
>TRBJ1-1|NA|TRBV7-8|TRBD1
TGTGCCAGCAGCTTGGGCATTAACAGGGGAGCTTTCTTT
CASSLGINRGAFF
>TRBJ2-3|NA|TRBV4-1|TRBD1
TGCGCCAGCAGCCAAGATCTGGGTAATACGGGGCAGGGGGTCAGAGATACGCAGTATTTT
CASSQDLGNTGQGVRDTQYF
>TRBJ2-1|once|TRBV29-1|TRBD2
TGCAGCGTTGAAGCGATAGCGGGAGGGCAGTTCTTC
CSVEAIAGGQFF
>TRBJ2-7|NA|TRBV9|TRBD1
TGTGCCAGCAGCCCGGGACAGCGGCTATACGAGCAGTACTTC
CASSPGQRLYEQYF
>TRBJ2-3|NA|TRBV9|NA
TGTGCCAGCAGCGTGAGGGTCGGAGATACGCAGTATTTT
CASSVRVGDTQYF
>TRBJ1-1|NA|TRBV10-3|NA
TGTGCCTCCCGGGGGAGGGGCACTGAAGCTTTCTTT
CASRGRGTEAFF
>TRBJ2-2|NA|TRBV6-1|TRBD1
TGTGCCAGCAGTGAAGCACAGGGGGCCGACGGGGAGCTGTTTTTT
CASSEAQGADGELFF
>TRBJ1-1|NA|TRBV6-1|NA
TGTGCCAGCAGTGTAAGAGTGAACACTGAAGCTTTCTTT
CASSVRVNTEAFF
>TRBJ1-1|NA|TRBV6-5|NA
TGTGCCAGCAGTTACACGGACAGGAACACTGAAGCTTTCTTT
CASSYTDRNTEAFF
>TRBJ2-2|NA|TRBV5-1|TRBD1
TGCGCCAGCAGCTTACTAGACAGGGCCGGGGAGCTGTTTTTT
CASSLLDRAGELFF
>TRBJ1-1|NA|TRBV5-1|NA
TGCGCCAGCAGCTTGGCCGGGAGGACTGAAGCTTTCTTT
CASSLAGRTEAFF
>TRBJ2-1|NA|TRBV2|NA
TGTGCCAGCAGTGACGCTAGCAGGCATGAGCAGTTCTTC
CASSDASRHEQFF
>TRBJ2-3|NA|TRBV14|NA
TGTGCCAGCAGCCAACTCTCTTGGGGCACCGGGCGGAATACGCAGTATTTT
CASSQLSWGTGRNTQYF
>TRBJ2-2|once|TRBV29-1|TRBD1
TGCAGCGTGAGGGGGACAGGGAGCACCGGGGAGCTGTTTTTT
CSVRGTGSTGELFF
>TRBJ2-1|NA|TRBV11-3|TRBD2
TGTGCCAGCAGCCAAAAGATTAGCGGGGGAAGGGGTGAGCAGTTCTTC
CASSQKISGGRGEQFF
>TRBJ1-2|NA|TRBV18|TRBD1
TGTGCCAGCTCAAGCACGGACAGGTCAAACTATGGCTACACCTTC
CASSSTDRSNYGYTF
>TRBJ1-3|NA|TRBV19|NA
TGTGCCAGTAGTCTCGGGGGAACTGGAAACACCATATATTTT
CASSLGGTGNTIYF
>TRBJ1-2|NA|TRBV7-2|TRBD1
TGTGCCAGCAGCAAAGAAGGGGGCCCCTATGGCTACACCTTC
CASSKEGGPYGYTF
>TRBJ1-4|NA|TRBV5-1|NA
TGCGCCAGCAGCTCCCGACAGGCTTCTAATGAAAAACTGTTTTTT
CASSSRQASNEKLFF
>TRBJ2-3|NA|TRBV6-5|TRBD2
TGTGCCAGCTCACTAGCGGGGGGTACAGATACGCAGTATTTT
CASSLAGGTDTQYF
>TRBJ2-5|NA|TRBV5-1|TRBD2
TGCGCCAGCAGCCGGACTAGCGGGGGCCAAGAGACCCAGTACTTC
CASSRTSGGQETQYF
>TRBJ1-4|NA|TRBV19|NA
TGTGCCAGTAGACCGGGTTTGAATGAAAAACTGTTTTTT
CASRPGLNEKLFF
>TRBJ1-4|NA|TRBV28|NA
TGTGCCAGCAGTTTTGTGAAGCTTGAAAAACTGTTTTTT
CASSFVKLEKLFF
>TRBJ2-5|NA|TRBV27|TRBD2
TGTGCCAGCAGTTTAGGGCCCACTAGCGGAGGGACCCAGTACTTC
CASSLGPTSGGTQYF
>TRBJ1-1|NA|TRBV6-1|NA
TGTGCCAGCAGTGAAGGGCAGGAGAACACTGAAGCTTTCTTT
CASSEGQENTEAFF
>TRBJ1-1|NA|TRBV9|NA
TGTGCCAGCAGCGTAGTTGCGGCCCCCACTGAAGCTTTCTTT
CASSVVAAPTEAFF
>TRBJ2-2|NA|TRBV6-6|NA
TGTGCCAGCAGTTACTCAGCCCTCGCTACCGGGGAGCTGTTTTTT
CASSYSALATGELFF